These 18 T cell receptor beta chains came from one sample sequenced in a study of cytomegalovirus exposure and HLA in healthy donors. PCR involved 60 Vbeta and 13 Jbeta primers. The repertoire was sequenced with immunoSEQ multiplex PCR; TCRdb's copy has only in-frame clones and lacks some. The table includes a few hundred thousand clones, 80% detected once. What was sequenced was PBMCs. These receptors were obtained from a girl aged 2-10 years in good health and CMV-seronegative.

The CDR3 spells CASSLNRHETGDYGYTF. CDR3 nucleotides: TGTGCCAGCAGCTTAAATAGGCATGAGACAGGGGACTATGGCTACACCTTC. The chain links TRBV7-8 to TRBJ1-2; 8 positions agree with TRBD1. Trimming took 2 bases from V and 3 from J; bases not matched to a gene: 11. Germline CDR1 SGHVS, CDR2 FQNEAQ. The CDR3 covers 17 residues.

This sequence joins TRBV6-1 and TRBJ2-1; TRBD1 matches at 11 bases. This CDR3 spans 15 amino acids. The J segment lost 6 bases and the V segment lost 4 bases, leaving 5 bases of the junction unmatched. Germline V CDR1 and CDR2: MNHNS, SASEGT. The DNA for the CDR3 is TGTGCCAGCAGTGTCGGGACAGGGGGGCTCAATGAGCAGTTCTTC. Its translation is CASSVGTGGLNEQFF.

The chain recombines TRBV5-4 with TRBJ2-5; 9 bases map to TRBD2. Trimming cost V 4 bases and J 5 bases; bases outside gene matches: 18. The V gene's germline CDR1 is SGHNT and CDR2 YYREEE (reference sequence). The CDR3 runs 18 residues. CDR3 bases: TGTGCCAGCAGCAACTTGCTTGGCGGGAGGGTTGGAGGCGAGACCCAGTACTTC. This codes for CASSNLLGGRVGGETQYF.

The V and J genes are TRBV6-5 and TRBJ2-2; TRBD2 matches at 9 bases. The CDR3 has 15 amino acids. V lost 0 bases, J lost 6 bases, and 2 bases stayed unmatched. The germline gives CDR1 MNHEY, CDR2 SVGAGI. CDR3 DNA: TGTGCCAGCAGTTACTCGGCGGGAGGGCCCGGGGAGCTGTTTTTT. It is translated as CASSYSAGGPGELFF.

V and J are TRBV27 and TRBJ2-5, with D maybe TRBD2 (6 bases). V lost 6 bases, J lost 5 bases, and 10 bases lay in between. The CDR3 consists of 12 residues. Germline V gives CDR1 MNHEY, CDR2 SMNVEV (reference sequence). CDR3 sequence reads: CASSRRGETQYF. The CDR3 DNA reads TGTGCCAGCAGCCGACGGGGGGAGACCCAGTACTTC.

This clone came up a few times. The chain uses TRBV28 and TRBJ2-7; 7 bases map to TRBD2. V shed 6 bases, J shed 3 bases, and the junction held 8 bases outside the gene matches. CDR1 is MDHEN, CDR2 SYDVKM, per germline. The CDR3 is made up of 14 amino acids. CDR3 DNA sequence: TGTGCCAGCAGGATAACGGGACTAAACTACGAGCAGTACTTC. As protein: CASRITGLNYEQYF.

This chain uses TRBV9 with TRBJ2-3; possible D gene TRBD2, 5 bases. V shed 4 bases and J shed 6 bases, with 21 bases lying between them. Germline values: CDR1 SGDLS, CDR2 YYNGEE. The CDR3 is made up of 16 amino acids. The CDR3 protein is CASSFQHPGKIDTQYF. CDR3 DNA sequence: TGTGCCAGCAGCTTCCAGCATCCCGGGAAGATCGATACGCAGTATTTT.

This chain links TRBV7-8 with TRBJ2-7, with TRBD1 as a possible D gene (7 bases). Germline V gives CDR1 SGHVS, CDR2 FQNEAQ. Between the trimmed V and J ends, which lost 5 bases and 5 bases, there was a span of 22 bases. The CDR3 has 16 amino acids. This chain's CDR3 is CASSQRRGQRLDEQYF. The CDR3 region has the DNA TGTGCCAGCAGCCAGAGGAGGGGACAGAGGTTAGACGAGCAGTACTTC.

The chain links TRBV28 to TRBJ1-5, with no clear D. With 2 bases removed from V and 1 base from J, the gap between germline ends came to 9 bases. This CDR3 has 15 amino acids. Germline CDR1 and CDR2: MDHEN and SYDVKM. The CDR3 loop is CASSLEGRSNQPQHF. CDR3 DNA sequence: TGTGCCAGCAGTTTAGAGGGTCGGAGCAATCAGCCCCAGCATTTT.

The CDR3 nucleotides read TGCGCCAGCAGCTTGCGACGCAGCCTAACGGGATGGAACACTGAAGCTTTCTTT. It is translated as CASSLRRSLTGWNTEAFF. V usage is TRBV5-1 and J usage is TRBJ1-1, with D unclear. Trimming stripped 1 base from V and 1 base from J, with 20 bases between. Germline CDR1 is SGHRS and CDR2 is YFSETQ. This CDR3 region has 18 residues. Supplemented by reference TRBV5-1 and TRBJ1-1, the full variable domain reads KAGVTQTPRYLIKTRGQQVTLSCSPISGHRSVSWYQQTPGQGLQFLFEYFSETQRNKGNFPGRFSGRQFSNSRSEMNVSTLELGDSALYLCASSLRRSLTGWNTEAFFGQGTRLTVV.

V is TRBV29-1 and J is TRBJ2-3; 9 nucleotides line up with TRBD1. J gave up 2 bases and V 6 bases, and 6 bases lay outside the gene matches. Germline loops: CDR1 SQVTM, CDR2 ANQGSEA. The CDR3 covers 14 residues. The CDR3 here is CSVEGQGLTDTQYF. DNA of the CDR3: TGCAGCGTGGAGGGACAGGGTCTCACAGATACGCAGTATTTT.

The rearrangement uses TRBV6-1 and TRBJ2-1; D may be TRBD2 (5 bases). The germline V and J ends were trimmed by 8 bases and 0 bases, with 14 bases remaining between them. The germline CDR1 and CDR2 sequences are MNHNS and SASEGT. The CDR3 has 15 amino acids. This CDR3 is CASVLASGSYNEQFF. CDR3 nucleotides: TGTGCCAGCGTCCTAGCTTCTGGCTCCTACAATGAGCAGTTCTTC.

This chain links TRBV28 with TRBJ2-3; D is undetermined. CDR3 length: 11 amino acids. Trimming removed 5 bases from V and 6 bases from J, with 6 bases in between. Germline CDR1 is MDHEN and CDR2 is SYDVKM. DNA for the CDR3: TGTGCCAGCAGTCCCCGTGATACGCAGTATTTT. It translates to CASSPRDTQYF.

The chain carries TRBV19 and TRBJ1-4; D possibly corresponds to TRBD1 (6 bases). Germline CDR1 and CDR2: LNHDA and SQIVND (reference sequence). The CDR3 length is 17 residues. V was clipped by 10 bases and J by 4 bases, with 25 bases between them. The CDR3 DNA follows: TGTGCCACCTCGACACCCAGGGGCTGGCTGGATAATGAAAAACTGTTTTTT. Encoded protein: CATSTPRGWLDNEKLFF. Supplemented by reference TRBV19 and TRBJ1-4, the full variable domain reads DGGITQSPKYLFRKEGQNVTLSCEQNLNHDAMYWYRQDPGQGLRLIYYSQIVNDFQKGDIAEGYSVSREKKESFPLTVTSAQKNPTAFYLCATSTPRGWLDNEKLFFGSGTQLSVL.

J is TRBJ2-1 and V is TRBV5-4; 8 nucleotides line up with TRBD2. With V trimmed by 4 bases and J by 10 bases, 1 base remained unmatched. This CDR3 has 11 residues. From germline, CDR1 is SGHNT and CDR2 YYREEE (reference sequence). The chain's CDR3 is CASSIAGEQFF. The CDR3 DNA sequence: TGTGCCAGCAGCATAGCGGGGGAGCAGTTCTTC.

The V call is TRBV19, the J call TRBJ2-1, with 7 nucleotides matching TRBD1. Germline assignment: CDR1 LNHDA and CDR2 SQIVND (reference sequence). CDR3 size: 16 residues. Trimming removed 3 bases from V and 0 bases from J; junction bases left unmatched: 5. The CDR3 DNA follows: TGTGCCAGTAGTATCTTGTGGGACAGCTCCTACAATGAGCAGTTCTTC. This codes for CASSILWDSSYNEQFF.

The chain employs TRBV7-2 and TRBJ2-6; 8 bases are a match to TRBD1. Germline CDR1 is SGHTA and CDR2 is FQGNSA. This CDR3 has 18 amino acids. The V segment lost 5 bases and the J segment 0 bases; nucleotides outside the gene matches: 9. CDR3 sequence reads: CASSPRGTGYSGANVLTF. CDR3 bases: TGTGCCAGCAGCCCCAGAGGGACAGGCTACTCTGGGGCCAACGTCCTGACTTTC.

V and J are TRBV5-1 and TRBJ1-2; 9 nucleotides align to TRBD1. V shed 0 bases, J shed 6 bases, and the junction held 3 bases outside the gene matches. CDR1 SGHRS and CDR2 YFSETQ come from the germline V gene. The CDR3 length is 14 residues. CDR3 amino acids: CASSLARDRDGYTF. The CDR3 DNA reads TGCGCCAGCAGCTTGGCCCGGGACAGGGATGGCTACACCTTC.